This TCR beta chain came from a study of T cell changes during pregnancy in multiple sclerosis. Profiling relied on immunoSEQ multiplex PCR, and the TCRdb table lists in-frame clones only, not all of them. This table holds tens of thousands of clones, 80% to 90% found once. Germline CDR1 reads SNHLY; CDR2 reads FYNNEI. V shed 7 bases, J shed 7 bases, and the junction held 17 bases outside the gene matches. CDR3 size: 17 residues. The starting material was CD4+ T cells from peripheral blood mononuclear cells, obtained in the first trimester of pregnancy. The TCR comes from a female donor in good health, enrolled as a control in a pregnancy study. This rearrangement joins TRBV2 to TRBJ2-1; 9 bases are a match to TRBD1. The CDR3 here is CASTRPTHRGLGNEQFF. For the CDR3, the DNA is TGTGCCAGCACTAGACCAACCCACAGGGGGCTGGGGAATGAGCAGTTCTTC.